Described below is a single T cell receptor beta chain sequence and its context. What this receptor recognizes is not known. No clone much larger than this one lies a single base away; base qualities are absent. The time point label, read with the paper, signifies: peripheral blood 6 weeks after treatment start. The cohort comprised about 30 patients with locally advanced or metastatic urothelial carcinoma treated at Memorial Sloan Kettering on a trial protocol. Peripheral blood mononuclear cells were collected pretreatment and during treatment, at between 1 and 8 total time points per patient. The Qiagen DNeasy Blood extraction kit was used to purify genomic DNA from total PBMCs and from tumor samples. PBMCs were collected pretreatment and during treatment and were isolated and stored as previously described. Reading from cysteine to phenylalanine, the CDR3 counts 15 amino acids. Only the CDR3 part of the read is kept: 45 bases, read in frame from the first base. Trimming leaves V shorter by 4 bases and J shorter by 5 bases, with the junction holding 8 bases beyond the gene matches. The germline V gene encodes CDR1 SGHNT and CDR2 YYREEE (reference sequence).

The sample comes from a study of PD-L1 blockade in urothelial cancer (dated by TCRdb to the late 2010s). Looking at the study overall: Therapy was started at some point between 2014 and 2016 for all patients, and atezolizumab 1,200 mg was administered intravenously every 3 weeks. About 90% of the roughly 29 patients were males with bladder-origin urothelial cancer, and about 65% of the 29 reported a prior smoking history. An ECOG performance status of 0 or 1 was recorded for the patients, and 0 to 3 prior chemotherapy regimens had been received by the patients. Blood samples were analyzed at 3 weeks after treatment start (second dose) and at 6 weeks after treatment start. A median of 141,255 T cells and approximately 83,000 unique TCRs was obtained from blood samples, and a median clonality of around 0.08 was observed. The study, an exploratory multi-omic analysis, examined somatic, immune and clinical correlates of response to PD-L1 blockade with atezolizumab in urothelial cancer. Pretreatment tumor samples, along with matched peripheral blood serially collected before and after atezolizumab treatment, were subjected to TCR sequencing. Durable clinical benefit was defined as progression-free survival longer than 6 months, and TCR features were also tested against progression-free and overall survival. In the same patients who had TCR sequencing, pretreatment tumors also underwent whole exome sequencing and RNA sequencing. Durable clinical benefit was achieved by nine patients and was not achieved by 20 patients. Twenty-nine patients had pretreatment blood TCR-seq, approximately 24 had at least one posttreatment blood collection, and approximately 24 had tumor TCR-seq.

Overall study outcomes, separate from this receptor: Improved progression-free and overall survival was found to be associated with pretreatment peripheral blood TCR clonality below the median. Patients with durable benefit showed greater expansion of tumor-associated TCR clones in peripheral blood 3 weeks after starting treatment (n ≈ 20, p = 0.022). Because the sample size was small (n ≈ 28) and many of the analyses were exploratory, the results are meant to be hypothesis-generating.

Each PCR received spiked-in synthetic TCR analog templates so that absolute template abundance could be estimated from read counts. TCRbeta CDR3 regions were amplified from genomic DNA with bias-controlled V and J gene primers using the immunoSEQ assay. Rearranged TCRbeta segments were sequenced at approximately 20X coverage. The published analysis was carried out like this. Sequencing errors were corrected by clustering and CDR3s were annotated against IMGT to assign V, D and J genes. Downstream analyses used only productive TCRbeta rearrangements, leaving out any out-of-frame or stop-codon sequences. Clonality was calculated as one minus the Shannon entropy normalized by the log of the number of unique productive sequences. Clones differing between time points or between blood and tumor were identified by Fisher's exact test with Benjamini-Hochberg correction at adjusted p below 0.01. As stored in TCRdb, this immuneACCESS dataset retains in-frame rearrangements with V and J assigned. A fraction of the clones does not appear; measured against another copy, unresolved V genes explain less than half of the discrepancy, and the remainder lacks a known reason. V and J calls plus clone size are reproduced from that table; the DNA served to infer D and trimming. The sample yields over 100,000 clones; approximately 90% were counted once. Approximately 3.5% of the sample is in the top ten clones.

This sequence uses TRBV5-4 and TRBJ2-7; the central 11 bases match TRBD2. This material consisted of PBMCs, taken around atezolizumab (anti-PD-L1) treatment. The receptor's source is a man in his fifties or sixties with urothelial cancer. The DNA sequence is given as TGTGCCAGCAGCCCACAGGGGACTAGCGGCGACGAGCAGTACTTC. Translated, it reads CASSPQGTSGDEQYF.